This TCR beta chain was documented in a study of blood T cells in healthy people across ages. A sample-barcoded 5' primer and a J-beta primer mix were used in a second PCR of roughly 7 to 12 cycles. TCRdb passed the 5' RACE reads through MiXCR, listing each CDR3 protein once. The profile shows approximately 780,000 distinct CDR3 sequences, roughly 25% of them singletons. This CDR3 contains 15 residues. Trimming left V 3 bases short and J 3 bases short, with 17 bases between. CDR1 is DFQATT, CDR2 SNEGSKA, per germline (reference sequence). The same data also went into a second study, on T cells of mothers and their children.

The sequencing sample was made of blood. J is TRBJ1-1 and V is TRBV20-1, with a tentative D call TRBD1 (6 bases). The clonotype originates from a boy younger than 18 in good health. Written as DNA, the CDR3 is TGCAGTGCTAGGGGTCTGACAGGCACGGACACTGAAGCTTTCTTT. Its protein product is CSARGLTGTDTEAFF.